This TCR beta chain stems from a study of post-analysis software for immune sequencing data. For the study at large: Secondary progressive, relapsing-remitting and progressive-relapsing multiple sclerosis were among the included disease courses. Findings and caveats of the study: F measure showed strong co-clustering of same-batch samples. There was significantly lower normalized Chao1 diversity in multiple sclerosis patients than in controls. In patients, TRBV5-6, TRBV5-1 and TRBV20-1 belonged to five TRBV segments found more frequently than in controls.

Points on this clonotype: Its matching antigen is unknown.

V lost 5 bases to trimming and J lost 5 bases, with 14 bases between them. Germline V lookup: CDR1 SEHNR, CDR2 FQNEAQ (reference sequence). The CDR3 runs to 14 residues. Unique molecular identifiers were built into the TCR beta cDNA libraries. With about 0.95 to 11 million T cells as the source, roughly 0.5 million cDNA molecules resulted. Each CDR3 protein is one row after TCRdb ran MiXCR on the PCR reads. The table records fewer than 850,000 distinct CDR3 sequences, about 27% of them present only once. The sequenced sample was blood. The receptor was isolated from a girl aged 10-17 years with multiple sclerosis. The V gene is TRBV7-9, the J gene TRBJ2-3, with a weak D call TRBD1 (5 bases). CDR3 protein: CASSATVGGDTQYF. The CDR3 nucleotides are TGTGCCAGCAGCGCGACAGTTGGCGGAGATACGCAGTATTTT.